One and the same sample provided the 14 T cell receptor beta chains below, sequenced in a study of blood T cell repertoires in COVID-19. The table came from immunoSEQ multiplex PCR; TCRdb's copy has only in-frame clones and leaves some out. In the table there are approximately 200,000 clones, roughly 86% of which are singletons. Source material: PBMCs or T cells enriched from blood (not recorded which). These receptors all come from a woman in her thirties who had recovered from COVID-19.

The genes are TRBV27 and TRBJ2-3; TRBD1 matches at 8 bases. The CDR3 runs to 18 residues. V dropped 7 bases and J dropped 1; count of bases not matched to a gene: 16. Per germline, CDR1 MNHEY and CDR2 SMNVEV (reference sequence). The CDR3 region is CASKTTRASRGRTDTQYF. The CDR3 DNA reads as TGTGCCAGCAAAACAACCCGGGCTTCCAGGGGGCGCACAGATACGCAGTATTTT.

V and J are TRBV28 and TRBJ2-7; 11 bases agree with TRBD2. The CDR3 totals 15 residues. V lost 7 bases, J lost 1 base, and 6 bases stayed unmatched. Per the germline V gene, CDR1 is MDHEN and CDR2 is SYDVKM. The CDR3 DNA reads as TGTGCCAGCAACATAGCGGGAGGGGGGTCCTACGAGCAGTACTTC. Translated, it gives CASNIAGGGSYEQYF. Together with reference TRBV28 and TRBJ2-7, the CDR3 gives the full variable domain: DVKVTQSSRYLVKRTGEKVFLECVQDMDHENMFWYRQDPGLGLRLIYFSYDVKMKEKGDIPEGYSVSREKKERFSLILESASTNQTSMYLCASNIAGGGSYEQYFGPGTRLTVT.

The chain employs TRBV28 and TRBJ2-7; no definite D call. Germline V gene data show CDR1 as MDHEN and CDR2 as SYDVKM. The CDR3 sequence is 14 residues long. V shed 6 bases and J shed 5 bases, with 17 bases lying between them. This CDR3 is CASSLSLLLHEQYF. The CDR3 bases are TGTGCCAGCAGCCTTTCGCTACTTCTACACGAGCAGTACTTC.

The chain carries TRBV5-1 and TRBJ2-7, with 9 bases that match TRBD1. Germline V CDR1 and CDR2: SGHRS, YFSETQ. This CDR3 is 14 amino acids long. V lost 4 bases, J lost 10 bases, and 12 bases stayed unmatched. CDR3 in DNA: TGCGCCAGCAGCGTCCTGCCGGGACAGGGAGGTCAGTACTTC. This encodes CASSVLPGQGGQYF.

The chain couples TRBV2 to TRBJ2-1, with 7 positions matching TRBD1. V lost 4 bases and J lost 6; bases outside the gene matches: 3. CDR3 length equals 13 residues. Germline V CDR1 and CDR2: SNHLY, FYNNEI. In DNA, the CDR3 is TGTGCCAGCAGTGGGACAGGCGGCAATGAGCAGTTCTTC. Protein: CASSGTGGNEQFF.

V usage is TRBV27 and J usage is TRBJ2-7; D is possibly TRBD2 (6 bases). V shed 2 bases and J shed 3 bases, with 14 bases lying between them. CDR3 size: 15 residues. From germline, CDR1 is MNHEY and CDR2 SMNVEV (reference sequence). The CDR3 DNA reads TGTGCCAGCAGTTTAGGTTCACGGGAGATCTACGAGCAGTACTTC. It translates to CASSLGSREIYEQYF.

The chain recombines TRBV7-9 with TRBJ1-1, with TRBD1 matching over 8 bases. Germline values: CDR1 SEHNR, CDR2 FQNEAQ (reference sequence). The V segment lost 4 bases and the J segment 5 bases; nucleotides outside the gene matches: 9. CDR3 size: 15 residues. In DNA, the CDR3 is TGTGCCAGCAGCTGGTCCGGACAGGGATGGACTGAAGCTTTCTTT. It specifies CASSWSGQGWTEAFF.

The rearrangement joins TRBV2 to TRBJ1-5, with a tentative D call TRBD1 (6 bases). This CDR3 contains 17 residues. CDR1 is SNHLY, CDR2 FYNNEI, per germline. V was trimmed by 5 bases and J by 1 base, leaving 18 bases between them. The CDR3 is CASSREWTVLSNQPQHF. DNA for the CDR3: TGTGCCAGCAGTCGCGAATGGACAGTATTAAGCAATCAGCCCCAGCATTTT.

This sequence joins TRBV3-1 (or the pseudogene TRBV3-2) and TRBJ1-1; TRBD1 might be the D (6 bases). Germline loops: CDR1 LGHDT, CDR2 YNNKEL (reference sequence). Trimming removed 5 bases at V and 7 bases at J, with 17 bases between. This CDR3 comprises 14 residues. The CDR3 sequence is CASSLGGGGIEAFF. The CDR3 nucleotides read TGTGCCAGCAGCTTGGGTGGGGGCGGCATTGAAGCTTTCTTT.

The rearrangement links TRBV2 to TRBJ2-5, with TRBD1 identical over 9 bases. Germline trimming cut 7 bases from V and 5 bases from J; bases unmatched to any gene: 5. The CDR3 contains 13 residues. Germline V gene data show CDR1 as SNHLY and CDR2 as FYNNEI. CDR3 coding DNA: TGTGCCAGCAACAGGGGGCTTGGCGAGACCCAGTACTTC. Its translation is CASNRGLGETQYF.

The chain has TRBV28 and TRBJ2-1, with 13 bases fitting TRBD2. The germline V gene has CDR1 MDHEN and CDR2 SYDVKM. V lost 3 bases to trimming and J lost 5 bases; unmatched junction nucleotides: 4. This CDR3 spans 16 amino acids. This CDR3 is CASSFQGLAGHNEQFF. CDR3 nucleotides: TGTGCCAGCAGTTTCCAGGGACTAGCGGGACACAATGAGCAGTTCTTC.

J is TRBJ2-2 and V is TRBV18; 13 nucleotides align to TRBD2. CDR3 length: 20 residues. The V segment lost 1 base and the J segment 6 bases; nucleotides outside the gene matches: 14. Germline CDR1 and CDR2: KGHSH and LQKENI. This chain's CDR3 is CASSPQGLAGAWGVPGELFF. In DNA form, the CDR3 reads TGTGCCAGCTCACCACAAGGACTAGCGGGAGCTTGGGGTGTACCCGGGGAGCTGTTTTTT.

The chain joins TRBV10-2 to TRBJ2-3; tentatively, D is TRBD2 (6 bases). CDR3 length: 13 residues. Germline V gene lookup returns CDR1 WSHSY and CDR2 SAAADI. V gave up 5 bases and J gave up 2 bases, with 8 bases separating them. The CDR3 DNA follows: TGCGCCAGCAGTAGGGGACTCACAGATACGCAGTATTTT. Translated: CASSRGLTDTQYF.

This clone is termed medium-sized. Written as DNA, the CDR3 is TGTGCCAGCAGTGACGACAACTCCTACAATGAGCAGTTCTTC. Translation gives CASSDDNSYNEQFF. This chain links TRBV6-4 with TRBJ2-1, with unresolved D. Trimming pared 2 bases from V and 0 bases from J, leaving 5 bases between. The CDR3 covers 14 residues. The germline V gene has CDR1 MRHNA and CDR2 SNTAGT.